A selection of T cell receptor beta chains follows, all from one sample in a study of cytomegalovirus exposure and HLA in healthy donors. Generated by immunoSEQ multiplex PCR, the TCRdb table keeps only in-frame clones and is missing some. The table records around 260,000 clones, approximately 80% of them present only once. Material for sequencing was PBMCs. These receptors were obtained from a girl aged 2 to 10 in good health and CMV-seronegative. Both conserved end residues are part of each CDR3. Each record gives: CDR3 protein, CDR3 DNA, V gene, D gene, clone size, J gene. A D gene is named only where the DNA matches it firmly. Some rows mark clone size as missing; the rest say once, few, many or name a class of expanded clone.

CDR3aa: CASSIVHTYEQYF
CDR3nt: TGTGCCAGTAGTATAGTACATACCTACGAGCAGTACTTC
v_gene: TRBV19
d_gene: NA
abundance: once
j_gene: TRBJ2-7

CDR3aa: CASSSSGCTGELFF
CDR3nt: TGTGCCAGCAGTTCCTCCGGGTGCACCGGGGAGCTGTTTTTT
v_gene: TRBV6-6
d_gene: NA
abundance: NA
j_gene: TRBJ2-2

CDR3aa: CASRPDGQGAGEQYF
CDR3nt: TGCGCCAGCAGACCAGACGGACAGGGGGCGGGTGAGCAGTACTTC
v_gene: TRBV5-1
d_gene: TRBD1
abundance: NA
j_gene: TRBJ2-7

CDR3aa: CASSTGGEWYGYTF
CDR3nt: TGTGCCAGCAGTACAGGGGGAGAATGGTATGGCTACACCTTC
v_gene: TRBV28
d_gene: TRBD1
abundance: NA
j_gene: TRBJ1-2

CDR3aa: CASSIDRVGDTEAFF
CDR3nt: TGCGCCAGCAGCATCGACAGGGTCGGGGACACTGAAGCTTTCTTT
v_gene: TRBV5-1
d_gene: TRBD1
abundance: NA
j_gene: TRBJ1-1

CDR3aa: CASSMSSDSGDYEQYF
CDR3nt: TGTGCCAGTAGTATGTCTTCGGATAGCGGGGATTACGAGCAGTACTTC
v_gene: TRBV19
d_gene: TRBD2
abundance: NA
j_gene: TRBJ2-7

CDR3aa: CATSRGGQPQHF
CDR3nt: TGTGCCACCAGCAGGGGGGGTCAGCCCCAGCATTTT
v_gene: TRBV15
d_gene: NA
abundance: NA
j_gene: TRBJ1-5

CDR3aa: CASSPEGQGLYEQYF
CDR3nt: TGCGCCAGCAGCCCGGAGGGACAGGGACTCTACGAGCAGTACTTC
v_gene: TRBV5-1
d_gene: TRBD1
abundance: NA
j_gene: TRBJ2-7

CDR3aa: CASSAKGVEAEAFF
CDR3nt: TGTGCCAGCAGTGCCAAGGGCGTGGAGGCTGAAGCTTTCTTT
v_gene: TRBV6-5
d_gene: NA
abundance: NA
j_gene: TRBJ1-1

CDR3aa: CASRTSGSSHEQYF
CDR3nt: TGTGCCAGCAGAACTAGCGGGAGTTCCCACGAGCAGTACTTC
v_gene: TRBV27
d_gene: TRBD2
abundance: NA
j_gene: TRBJ2-7

CDR3aa: CASRALAGGVKEQFF
CDR3nt: TGTGCCAGCAGAGCCCTAGCGGGGGGAGTTAAAGAGCAGTTCTTC
v_gene: TRBV25-1
d_gene: TRBD2
abundance: NA
j_gene: TRBJ2-1

CDR3aa: CASSPFSKGGAAHTQYF
CDR3nt: TGTGCCAGCAGCCCCTTTAGTAAGGGGGGGGCCGCTCATACGCAGTATTTT
v_gene: TRBV4-2
d_gene: NA
abundance: NA
j_gene: TRBJ2-3

CDR3aa: CASSYKQGGEYEQYF
CDR3nt: TGTGCCAGCAGTTACAAACAGGGGGGGGAATACGAGCAGTACTTC
v_gene: TRBV6-6
d_gene: NA
abundance: NA
j_gene: TRBJ2-7

CDR3aa: CASSIATSGNYEQYF
CDR3nt: TGTGCCAGTAGTATAGCGACTAGCGGGAACTACGAGCAGTACTTC
v_gene: TRBV19
d_gene: TRBD2
abundance: few
j_gene: TRBJ2-7

CDR3aa: CASSPGGTGGPLIYEQYF
CDR3nt: TGTGCCAGCAGCCCAGGCGGGACAGGGGGTCCTCTCATCTACGAGCAGTACTTC
v_gene: TRBV27
d_gene: TRBD1
abundance: NA
j_gene: TRBJ2-7

CDR3aa: CSVGHTNYNEQFF
CDR3nt: TGCAGCGTGGGACATACTAACTACAATGAGCAGTTCTTC
v_gene: TRBV29-1
d_gene: NA
abundance: NA
j_gene: TRBJ2-1

CDR3aa: CASSLIVRTAYKRNTGELFF
CDR3nt: TGTGCCAGCAGCTTAATAGTCCGGACAGCATACAAGAGAAACACCGGGGAGCTGTTTTTT
v_gene: TRBV7-6
d_gene: NA
abundance: few
j_gene: TRBJ2-2

CDR3aa: CASSLAPLAGGETQYF
CDR3nt: TGTGCCAGCAGCTTAGCCCCCCTAGCGGGAGGAGAGACCCAGTACTTC
v_gene: TRBV7-7
d_gene: TRBD2
abundance: NA
j_gene: TRBJ2-5

CDR3aa: CASSRQGGNTEAFF
CDR3nt: TGTGCCAGCAGTCGACAGGGCGGGAACACTGAAGCTTTCTTT
v_gene: TRBV7-9
d_gene: TRBD1
abundance: once
j_gene: TRBJ1-1

CDR3aa: CAWAGTGYSYEQYF
CDR3nt: TGTGCCTGGGCCGGGACAGGGTACTCCTACGAGCAGTACTTC
v_gene: TRBV30
d_gene: TRBD1
abundance: few
j_gene: TRBJ2-7

CDR3aa: CASSVEGAEETQYF
CDR3nt: TGTGCCAGCAGCGTAGAGGGGGCGGAAGAGACCCAGTACTTC
v_gene: TRBV9
d_gene: TRBD1
abundance: NA
j_gene: TRBJ2-5

CDR3aa: CASSSQRITDTQYF
CDR3nt: TGTGCCAGCTCATCCCAGCGAATCACAGATACGCAGTATTTT
v_gene: TRBV18
d_gene: NA
abundance: NA
j_gene: TRBJ2-3

CDR3aa: CASSLGTGSDEQYF
CDR3nt: TGTGCCAGCAGCTTAGGGACAGGGTCGGATGAGCAGTACTTC
v_gene: TRBV7-6
d_gene: TRBD1
abundance: NA
j_gene: TRBJ2-7

CDR3aa: CASSSVRVPEQYF
CDR3nt: TGTGCCAGCAGTTCCGTTCGAGTTCCCGAGCAGTACTTC
v_gene: TRBV6-5
d_gene: NA
abundance: NA
j_gene: TRBJ2-7

CDR3aa: CASSRLAGGYNEQFF
CDR3nt: TGTGCCAGCAGTCGTCTAGCGGGAGGTTACAATGAGCAGTTCTTC
v_gene: TRBV27
d_gene: TRBD2
abundance: NA
j_gene: TRBJ2-1

CDR3aa: CASRGTAVSYEQYF
CDR3nt: TGTGCCAGCCGAGGGACAGCCGTCTCCTACGAGCAGTACTTC
v_gene: TRBV28
d_gene: TRBD1
abundance: NA
j_gene: TRBJ2-7

CDR3aa: CASSQDRGTEAFF
CDR3nt: TGCGCCAGCAGCCAAGACCGGGGAACTGAAGCTTTCTTT
v_gene: TRBV4-1
d_gene: NA
abundance: once
j_gene: TRBJ1-1

CDR3aa: CASSAPTWRGFPYEQYF
CDR3nt: TGTGCCAGCAGCGCTCCCACTTGGCGGGGGTTTCCGTACGAGCAGTACTTC
v_gene: TRBV7-8
d_gene: TRBD2
abundance: NA
j_gene: TRBJ2-7

CDR3aa: CAWHSQGNYGYTF
CDR3nt: TGTGCCTGGCACAGTCAGGGGAACTATGGCTACACCTTC
v_gene: TRBV30
d_gene: NA
abundance: few
j_gene: TRBJ1-2

CDR3aa: CASSLEAYEQYF
CDR3nt: TGTGCCAGCAGCTTGGAAGCGTACGAGCAGTACTTC
v_gene: TRBV5-6
d_gene: NA
abundance: NA
j_gene: TRBJ2-7

CDR3aa: CASSVQGANSPLHF
CDR3nt: TGCGCCAGCAGCGTTCAGGGGGCGAATTCACCCCTCCACTTT
v_gene: TRBV5-1
d_gene: TRBD1
abundance: NA
j_gene: TRBJ1-6

CDR3aa: CASSLFLSYEQYF
CDR3nt: TGTGCCAGCAGCTTATTTCTCTCCTACGAGCAGTACTTC
v_gene: TRBV11-2
d_gene: NA
abundance: NA
j_gene: TRBJ2-7

CDR3aa: CASSLGGRLTETQYF
CDR3nt: TGTGCCAGCAGCTTGGGCGGGAGGCTGACGGAGACCCAGTACTTC
v_gene: TRBV5-4
d_gene: TRBD2
abundance: NA
j_gene: TRBJ2-5

CDR3aa: CSVRGYEQYF
CDR3nt: TGCAGCGTCCGTGGTTACGAGCAGTACTTC
v_gene: TRBV29-1
d_gene: NA
abundance: NA
j_gene: TRBJ2-7

CDR3aa: CASSVAGGREETQYF
CDR3nt: TGTGCCAGCAGTGTCGCGGGGGGGAGGGAAGAGACCCAGTACTTC
v_gene: TRBV6-1
d_gene: TRBD2
abundance: NA
j_gene: TRBJ2-5

CDR3aa: CAWSVRRVYGYTF
CDR3nt: TGTGCCTGGAGTGTCCGCAGGGTCTATGGCTACACCTTC
v_gene: TRBV30
d_gene: NA
abundance: NA
j_gene: TRBJ1-2

CDR3aa: CASSSAPGQGFEKLFF
CDR3nt: TGTGCCAGCAGCTCGGCCCCGGGACAGGGCTTTGAAAAACTGTTTTTT
v_gene: TRBV5-4
d_gene: TRBD1
abundance: NA
j_gene: TRBJ1-4

CDR3aa: CASSLAFGASTGELFF
CDR3nt: TGTGCCAGCAGCTTGGCCTTTGGTGCGTCAACCGGGGAGCTGTTTTTT
v_gene: TRBV5-6
d_gene: NA
abundance: few
j_gene: TRBJ2-2

CDR3aa: CASSFSSSGRSTDTQYF
CDR3nt: TGTGCCAGCAGCTTTTCCTCTAGCGGGAGGAGCACAGATACGCAGTATTTT
v_gene: TRBV7-9
d_gene: TRBD2
abundance: NA
j_gene: TRBJ2-3

CDR3aa: CASSPHRDGYTF
CDR3nt: TGTGCCAGCAGCCCGCATAGAGATGGCTACACCTTC
v_gene: TRBV7-9
d_gene: NA
abundance: NA
j_gene: TRBJ1-2

CDR3aa: CASSEATWAFF
CDR3nt: TGTGCCAGCAGCGAGGCCACGTGGGCTTTCTTT
v_gene: TRBV2
d_gene: NA
abundance: once
j_gene: TRBJ1-1

CDR3aa: CAIELAPNTGELFF
CDR3nt: TGTGCCATAGAACTAGCGCCGAACACCGGGGAGCTGTTTTTT
v_gene: TRBV28
d_gene: TRBD2
abundance: NA
j_gene: TRBJ2-2

CDR3aa: CASGSGLAGYNEQFF
CDR3nt: TGTGCTAGTGGTTCGGGACTAGCGGGCTACAATGAGCAGTTCTTC
v_gene: TRBV12-5
d_gene: TRBD2
abundance: NA
j_gene: TRBJ2-1

CDR3aa: CAWRGTGVETQYF
CDR3nt: TGTGCCTGGAGAGGGACAGGGGTTGAGACCCAGTACTTC
v_gene: TRBV30
d_gene: TRBD1
abundance: NA
j_gene: TRBJ2-5

CDR3aa: CASSLPLTDTQYF
CDR3nt: TGTGCCAGCAGCCTACCCCTCACAGATACGCAGTATTTT
v_gene: TRBV13
d_gene: NA
abundance: NA
j_gene: TRBJ2-3

CDR3aa: CASSLWSGRRNEQFF
CDR3nt: TGTGCCAGCAGCTTATGGTCAGGGCGTCGGAATGAGCAGTTCTTC
v_gene: TRBV7-9
d_gene: NA
abundance: NA
j_gene: TRBJ2-1

CDR3aa: CASSLARTGTSIQHTEAFF
CDR3nt: TGTGCCAGCAGCTTAGCGAGGACAGGCACGAGTATACAACACACTGAAGCTTTCTTT
v_gene: TRBV7-9
d_gene: TRBD1
abundance: once
j_gene: TRBJ1-1

CDR3aa: CAISERGSSNQPQHF
CDR3nt: TGTGCCATCAGTGAGAGGGGGAGCAGCAATCAGCCCCAGCATTTT
v_gene: TRBV10-3
d_gene: NA
abundance: few
j_gene: TRBJ1-5

CDR3aa: CASSLVAGDPADTQYF
CDR3nt: TGTGCCAGCAGCTTGGTAGCGGGAGACCCCGCAGATACGCAGTATTTT
v_gene: TRBV5-4
d_gene: TRBD2
abundance: NA
j_gene: TRBJ2-3

CDR3aa: CASSQENLAASTDTQYF
CDR3nt: TGCGCCAGCAGCCAAGAAAATCTAGCGGCTAGCACAGATACGCAGTATTTT
v_gene: TRBV4-1
d_gene: TRBD2
abundance: NA
j_gene: TRBJ2-3

CDR3aa: CASSPSLGGELFF
CDR3nt: TGCGCCAGCAGCCCAAGCCTAGGCGGGGAGCTGTTTTTT
v_gene: TRBV5-1
d_gene: NA
abundance: NA
j_gene: TRBJ2-2

CDR3aa: CASSASGNTIYF
CDR3nt: TGTGCCAGCAGCGCGTCTGGAAACACCATATATTTT
v_gene: TRBV9
d_gene: NA
abundance: NA
j_gene: TRBJ1-3

CDR3aa: CASSLSRTYMNTEAFF
CDR3nt: TGTGCCAGCAGCTTGTCCAGGACTTACATGAACACTGAAGCTTTCTTT
v_gene: TRBV5-8
d_gene: NA
abundance: NA
j_gene: TRBJ1-1

CDR3aa: CASKPGQSSYEQYF
CDR3nt: TGTGCCAGTAAGCCAGGGCAAAGCTCCTACGAGCAGTACTTC
v_gene: TRBV19
d_gene: NA
abundance: NA
j_gene: TRBJ2-7

CDR3aa: CASSPLEIQETQYF
CDR3nt: TGTGCCAGCTCACCACTAGAGATACAAGAGACCCAGTACTTC
v_gene: TRBV18
d_gene: NA
abundance: NA
j_gene: TRBJ2-5

CDR3aa: CASRGSGGFYNEQFF
CDR3nt: TGTGCCAGCAGGGGCAGCGGGGGGTTCTACAATGAGCAGTTCTTC
v_gene: TRBV28
d_gene: TRBD2
abundance: once
j_gene: TRBJ2-1

CDR3aa: CASRRLAGTTGELFF
CDR3nt: TGTGCCAGCAGAAGACTAGCGGGAACGACCGGGGAGCTGTTTTTT
v_gene: TRBV2
d_gene: TRBD2
abundance: NA
j_gene: TRBJ2-2

CDR3aa: CASSLTGGREQYF
CDR3nt: TGTGCCAGCAGTCTTACAGGGGGCCGCGAGCAGTACTTC
v_gene: TRBV6-6
d_gene: TRBD1
abundance: few
j_gene: TRBJ2-7

CDR3aa: CASSLGWTEGWTGELFF
CDR3nt: TGTGCCAGCAGTTTAGGGTGGACAGAGGGATGGACCGGGGAGCTGTTTTTT
v_gene: TRBV28
d_gene: NA
abundance: NA
j_gene: TRBJ2-2

CDR3aa: CASSPEGQANEKLFF
CDR3nt: TGTGCCAGCAGCCCCGAGGGACAGGCGAATGAAAAACTGTTTTTT
v_gene: TRBV7-9
d_gene: TRBD1
abundance: NA
j_gene: TRBJ1-4